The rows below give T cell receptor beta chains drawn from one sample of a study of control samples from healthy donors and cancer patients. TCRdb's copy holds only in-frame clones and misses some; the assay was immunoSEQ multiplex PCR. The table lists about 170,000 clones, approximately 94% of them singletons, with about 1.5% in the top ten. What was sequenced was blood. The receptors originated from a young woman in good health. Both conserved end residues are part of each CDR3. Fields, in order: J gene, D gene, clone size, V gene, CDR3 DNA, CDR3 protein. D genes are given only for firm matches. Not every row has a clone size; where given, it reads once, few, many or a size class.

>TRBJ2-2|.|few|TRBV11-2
TGTGCCAGCAGCTTTTACCTGGACAGCGGAAACACCGGGGAGCTGTTTTTT
CASSFYLDSGNTGELFF
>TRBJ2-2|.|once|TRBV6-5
TGTGCCAGCAGTCACGACGCGAACACCGGGGAGCTGTTTTTT
CASSHDANTGELFF
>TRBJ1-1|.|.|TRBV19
TGTGCCAGTACCCAGATGAACACTGAAGCTTTCTTT
CASTQMNTEAFF
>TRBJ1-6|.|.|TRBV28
TGTGCCAGCCATCTTCAGGAGAGCTCCTATAATTCACCCCTCCACTTT
CASHLQESSYNSPLHF
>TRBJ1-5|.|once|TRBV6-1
TGTGCCAGCAGTGTTTTCGCGGTAGATAGCAATCAGCCCCAGCATTTT
CASSVFAVDSNQPQHF
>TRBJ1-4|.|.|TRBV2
TGTGCCAGCAGTGAGGAGTTCATAACTAATGAAAAACTGTTTTTT
CASSEEFITNEKLFF
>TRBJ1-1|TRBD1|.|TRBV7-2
TGTGCCAGCAGCTTGGGACAGGCGAACACTGAAGCTTTCTTT
CASSLGQANTEAFF
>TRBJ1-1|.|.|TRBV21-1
TGTGCCAGCAGCAAGGACAGGGCCGCCCTGAACACTGAAGCTTTCTTT
CASSKDRAALNTEAFF
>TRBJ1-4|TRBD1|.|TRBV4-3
TGCGCCAGCTATTTGGTAGGGGGCATTGAAAAACTGTTTTTT
CASYLVGGIEKLFF
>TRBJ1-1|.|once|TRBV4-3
TGCGCCAGCAGCCAAGATGGGCGGGGGCCAACTGAAGCTTTCTTT
CASSQDGRGPTEAFF
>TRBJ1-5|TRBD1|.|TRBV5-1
TGCGCCAGCAGCTTGGGGACAGGGGGAAGCAATCAGCCCCAGCATTTT
CASSLGTGGSNQPQHF
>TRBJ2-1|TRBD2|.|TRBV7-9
TGTGCCAGCAGCCCAACCGGACTAGCGGGTAGTGAGCAGTTCTTC
CASSPTGLAGSEQFF
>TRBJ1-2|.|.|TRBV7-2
TGTGCCAGCAGCTTAGACACGCTAAGGGGCTCCACTTATGGCTACACCTTC
CASSLDTLRGSTYGYTF
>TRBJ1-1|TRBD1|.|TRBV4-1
TGCGCCAGCAGTGTACAGGGGTTTAGGGCTGAAGCTTTCTTT
CASSVQGFRAEAFF
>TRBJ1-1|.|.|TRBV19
TGTGCCAGTATGAGTCGTACAGGGTGGTTCGACACTGAAGCTTTCTTT
CASMSRTGWFDTEAFF
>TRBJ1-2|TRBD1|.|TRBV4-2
TGTGCCAGCAGCCCAGGGGGGGCTAACTATGGCTACACCTTC
CASSPGGANYGYTF
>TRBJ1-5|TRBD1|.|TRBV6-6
TGTGCCGCTACAGGGGTCTCGGGAAGCAATCAGCCCCAGCATTTT
CAATGVSGSNQPQHF
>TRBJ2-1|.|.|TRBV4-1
TGCGCCAGCAGCCAACCTTGGGAGAATGAGCAGTTCTTC
CASSQPWENEQFF
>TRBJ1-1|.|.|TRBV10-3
TGTGCCATCAGTGAGTCCGGACACCAATACACTGAAGCTTTCTTT
CAISESGHQYTEAFF
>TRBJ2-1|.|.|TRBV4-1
TGCGCCAGCAGCCAACTCGGACTTGTTTACAATGAGCAGTTCTTC
CASSQLGLVYNEQFF
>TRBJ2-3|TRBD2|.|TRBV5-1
TGCGCCAGCAGCTTGGTTCTAGCGGGGGGGCCGGGCACAGATACGCAGTATTTT
CASSLVLAGGPGTDTQYF
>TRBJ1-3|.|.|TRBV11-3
TGTGCCAGCAGCTTACGGGCCCCCTCTGGAAACACCATATATTTT
CASSLRAPSGNTIYF
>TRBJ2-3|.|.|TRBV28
TGTGCCAGCGAAATGGGGCGGTCCACAGATACGCAGTATTTT
CASEMGRSTDTQYF
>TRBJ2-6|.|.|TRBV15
TGTGCCACCAGCAGTTCTGGGGCCAACGTCCTGACTTTC
CATSSSGANVLTF
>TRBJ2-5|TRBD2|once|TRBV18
TGTGCCAGCTCACCTCTAGCGGGAGTTCGGGAGACCCAGTACTTC
CASSPLAGVRETQYF
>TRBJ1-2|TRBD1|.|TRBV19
TGTGCCAGTAGTTCTCCGGGACAGGAGAACTATGGCTACACCTTC
CASSSPGQENYGYTF
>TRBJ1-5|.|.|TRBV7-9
TGTGCCAGCAGCCTATCGGACAAGCCACATCAGCCCCAGCATTTT
CASSLSDKPHQPQHF
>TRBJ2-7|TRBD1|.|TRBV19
TGTGCCAGTAGTCCGGGGACAGGGGGCGCCGAGCAGTACTTC
CASSPGTGGAEQYF
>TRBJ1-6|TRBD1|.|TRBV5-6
TGTGCCAGTGGACAGGGGGCGACGGCACCCCTCCACTTT
CASGQGATAPLHF
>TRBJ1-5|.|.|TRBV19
TGTGCCAGTAGTATTACGGGGGACAATCAGCCCCAGCATTTT
CASSITGDNQPQHF
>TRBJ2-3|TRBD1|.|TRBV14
TGTGCCAGCAGCCAACTACCGGGACAGGGTACAGATACGCAGTATTTT
CASSQLPGQGTDTQYF
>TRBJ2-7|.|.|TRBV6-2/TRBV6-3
TGTGCCAGCAGTTACCCGAAGAACGAGCAGTACTTC
CASSYPKNEQYF
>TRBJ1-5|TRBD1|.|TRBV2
TGTGCCAGCAAGGGACAGGGGACCGATCAGCCCCAGCATTTT
CASKGQGTDQPQHF
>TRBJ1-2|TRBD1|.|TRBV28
TGTGCCAGCAGTCCCGGGGGAACGGGACAGGTTAACTATGGCTACACCTTC
CASSPGGTGQVNYGYTF
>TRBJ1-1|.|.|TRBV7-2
TGTGCCAGCAGCTTAGCGCTGGCGGGCGTCGTGAACACTGAAGCTTTCTTT
CASSLALAGVVNTEAFF
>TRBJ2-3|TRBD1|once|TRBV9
TGTGCCAGCAGCGTAGAGAGGGGGCCAGATACGCAGTATTTT
CASSVERGPDTQYF
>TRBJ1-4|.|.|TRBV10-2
TGCGCCAGCAACGAGGGCACTAATGAAAAACTGTTTTTT
CASNEGTNEKLFF
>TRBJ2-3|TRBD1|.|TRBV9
TGTGCCAGCAGCGTTGGGACAGGGGAAGGGACAGATACGCAGTATTTT
CASSVGTGEGTDTQYF
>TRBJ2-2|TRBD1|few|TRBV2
TGTGCCAGCAGGCTGGGACAGGCGAACACCGGGGAGCTGTTTTTT
CASRLGQANTGELFF
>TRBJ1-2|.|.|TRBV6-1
TGTGCCAGCAGTGCGGGTGGGGCAGGGGTTAACTATGGCTACACCTTC
CASSAGGAGVNYGYTF
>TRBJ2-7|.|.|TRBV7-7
TGTGCTAGCAGCGCGGACAGGGAGGGCGAGCAGTACTTC
CASSADREGEQYF
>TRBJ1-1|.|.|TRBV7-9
TGTGCCAGCAGCTTCTCACACACTGAAGCTTTCTTT
CASSFSHTEAFF
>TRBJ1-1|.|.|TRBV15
TGTGCCACCACCGTTGACCGGAACACTGAAGCTTTCTTT
CATTVDRNTEAFF
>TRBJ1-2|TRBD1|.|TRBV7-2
TGTGCCAGCAGCCTGGGACAGGGCCCCTATGGCTACACCTTC
CASSLGQGPYGYTF
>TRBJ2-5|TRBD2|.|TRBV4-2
TGTGCCAGCAGCCACGTGGGAGCGGGAGGGGGAGAGGCCCAGTACTTC
CASSHVGAGGGEAQYF
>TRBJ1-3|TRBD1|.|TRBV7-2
TGTGCCAGCACTTTTGGACAGGGCGTAAACACCATATATTTT
CASTFGQGVNTIYF
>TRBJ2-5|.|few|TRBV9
TGTGCCAGCAGCCGGGGACGTATCCAAGAGACCCAGTACTTC
CASSRGRIQETQYF
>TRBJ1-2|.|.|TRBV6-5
TGTGCCAGCAGTTCAACCAAGGGGGTCTACACCTTC
CASSSTKGVYTF
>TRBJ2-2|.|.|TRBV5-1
TGCGCCAGCACCTTTTTGGGCAGAGGGATAACGAACACCGGGGAGCTGTTTTTT
CASTFLGRGITNTGELFF
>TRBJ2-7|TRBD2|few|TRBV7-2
TGTGCCAGCAGCTCGTTTAGCGGGGGACCGTACGAGCAGTACTTC
CASSSFSGGPYEQYF
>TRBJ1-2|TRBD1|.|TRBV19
TGTGCCAGTAGCGGGACAGGGGATAATTGGGGCTATGGCTACACCTTC
CASSGTGDNWGYGYTF
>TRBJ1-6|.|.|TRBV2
TGTGCCAGCAGTGAATTTCTTAATTCACCCCTCCACTTT
CASSEFLNSPLHF
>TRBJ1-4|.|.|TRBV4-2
TGTGCCAGCAGCCAAGTAGGGAATAATGAAAAACTGTTTTTT
CASSQVGNNEKLFF
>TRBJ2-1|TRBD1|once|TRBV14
TGTGCCAGCAGCATGCGACAGGGCCTAGCCCGAGAGCAGTTCTTC
CASSMRQGLAREQFF
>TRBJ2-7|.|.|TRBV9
TGTGCCAGCATGGGACCCCCGGGTGCCTACGAGCAGTACTTC
CASMGPPGAYEQYF